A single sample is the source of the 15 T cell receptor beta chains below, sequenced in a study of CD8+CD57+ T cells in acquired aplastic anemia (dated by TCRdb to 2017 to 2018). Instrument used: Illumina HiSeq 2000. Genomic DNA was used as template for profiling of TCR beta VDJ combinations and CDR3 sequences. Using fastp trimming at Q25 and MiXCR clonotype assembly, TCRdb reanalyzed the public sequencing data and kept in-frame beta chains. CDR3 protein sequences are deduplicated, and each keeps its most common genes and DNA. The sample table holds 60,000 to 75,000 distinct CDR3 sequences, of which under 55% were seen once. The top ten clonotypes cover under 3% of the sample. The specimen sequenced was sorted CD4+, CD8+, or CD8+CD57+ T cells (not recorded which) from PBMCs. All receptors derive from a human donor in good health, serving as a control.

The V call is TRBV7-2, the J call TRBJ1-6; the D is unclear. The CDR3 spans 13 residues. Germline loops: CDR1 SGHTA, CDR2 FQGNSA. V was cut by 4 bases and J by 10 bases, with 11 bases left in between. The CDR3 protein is CASSSGTPSPLHF. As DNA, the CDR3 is TGTGCCAGCAGCTCGGGAACCCCCTCACCCCTCCACTTT.

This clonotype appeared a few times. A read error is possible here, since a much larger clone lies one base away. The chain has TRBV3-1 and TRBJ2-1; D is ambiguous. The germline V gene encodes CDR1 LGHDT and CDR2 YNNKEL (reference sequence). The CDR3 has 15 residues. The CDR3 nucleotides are TGTGCCAGCAGCCAAGGGACGAGCTCCTACAATGAGCGGTTCTTC. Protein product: CASSQGTSSYNERFF.

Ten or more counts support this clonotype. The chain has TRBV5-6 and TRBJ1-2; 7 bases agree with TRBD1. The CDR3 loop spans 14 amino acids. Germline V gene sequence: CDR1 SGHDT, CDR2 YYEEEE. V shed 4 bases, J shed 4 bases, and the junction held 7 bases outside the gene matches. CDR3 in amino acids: CASSDDRVIYGYTF. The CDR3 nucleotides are TGTGCCAGCAGCGACGACAGGGTCATCTATGGCTACACCTTC.

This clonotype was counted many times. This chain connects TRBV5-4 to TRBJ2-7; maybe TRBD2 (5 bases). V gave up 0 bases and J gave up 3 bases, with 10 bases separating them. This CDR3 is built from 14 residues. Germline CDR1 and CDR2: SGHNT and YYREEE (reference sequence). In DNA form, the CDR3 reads TGTGCCAGCAGCTTGGGGGCAGCGGTCTACGAGCAGTACTTC. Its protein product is CASSLGAAVYEQYF.

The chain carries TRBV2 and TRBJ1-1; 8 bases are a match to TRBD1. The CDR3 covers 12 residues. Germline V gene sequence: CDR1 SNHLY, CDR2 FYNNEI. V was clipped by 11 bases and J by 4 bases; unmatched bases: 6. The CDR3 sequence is CAGQGGGTEAFF. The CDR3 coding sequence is TGTGCCGGACAGGGAGGGGGCACTGAAGCTTTCTTT.

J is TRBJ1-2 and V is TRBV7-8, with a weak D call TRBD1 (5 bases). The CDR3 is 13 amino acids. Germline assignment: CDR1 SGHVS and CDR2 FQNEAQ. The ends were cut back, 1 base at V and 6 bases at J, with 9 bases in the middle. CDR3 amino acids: CASSLETVHGYTF. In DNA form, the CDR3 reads TGTGCCAGCAGCTTAGAGACAGTTCATGGCTACACCTTC.

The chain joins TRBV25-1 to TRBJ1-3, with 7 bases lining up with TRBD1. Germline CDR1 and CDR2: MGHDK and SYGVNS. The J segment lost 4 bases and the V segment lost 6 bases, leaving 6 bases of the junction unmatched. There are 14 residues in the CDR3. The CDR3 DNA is TGTGCCAGCAGACCGGACAGGTTCGGAAACACCATATATTTT. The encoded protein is CASRPDRFGNTIYF.

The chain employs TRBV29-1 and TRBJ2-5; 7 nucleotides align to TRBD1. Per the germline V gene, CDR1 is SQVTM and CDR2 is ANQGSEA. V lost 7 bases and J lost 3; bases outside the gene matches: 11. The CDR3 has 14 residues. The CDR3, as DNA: TGCAGCGCCGCCACCGGGACAGTGAAAGAGACCCAGTACTTC. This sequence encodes CSAATGTVKETQYF.

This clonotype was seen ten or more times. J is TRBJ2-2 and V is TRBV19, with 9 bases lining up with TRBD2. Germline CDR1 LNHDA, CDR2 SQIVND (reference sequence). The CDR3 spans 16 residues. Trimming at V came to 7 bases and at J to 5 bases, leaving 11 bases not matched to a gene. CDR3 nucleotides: TGTGCCAGTACCCCTTTAGCGGGAGTGATGACCGGGGAGCTGTTTTTT. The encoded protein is CASTPLAGVMTGELFF.

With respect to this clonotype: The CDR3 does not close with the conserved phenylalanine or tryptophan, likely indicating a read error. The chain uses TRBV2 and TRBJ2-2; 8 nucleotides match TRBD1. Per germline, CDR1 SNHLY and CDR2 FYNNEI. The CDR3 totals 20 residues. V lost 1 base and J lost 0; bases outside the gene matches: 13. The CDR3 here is CASSEGVLRQGRPNTGELFL. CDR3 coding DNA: TGTGCCAGCAGTGAAGGGGTCCTGAGACAGGGGAGACCGAACACCGGGGAGCTGTTTCTT.

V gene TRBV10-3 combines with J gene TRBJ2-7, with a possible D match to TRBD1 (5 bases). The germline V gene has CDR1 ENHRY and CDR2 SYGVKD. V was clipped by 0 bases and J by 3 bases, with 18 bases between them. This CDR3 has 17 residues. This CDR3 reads CAISESGIRGRDYEQYF. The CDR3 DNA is TGTGCCATCAGTGAGTCTGGAATAAGGGGAAGGGACTACGAGCAGTACTTC.

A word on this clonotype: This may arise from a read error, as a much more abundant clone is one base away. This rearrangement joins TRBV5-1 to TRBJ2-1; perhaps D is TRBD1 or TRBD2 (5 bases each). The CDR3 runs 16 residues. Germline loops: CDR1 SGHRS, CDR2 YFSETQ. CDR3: CASNLAKAGSYNEQFF. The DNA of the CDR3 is TGCGCCAGCAACTTGGCCAAGGCAGGGAGCTACAATGAGCAGTTCTTC.

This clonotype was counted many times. In nucleotides, the CDR3 is TGCGCCAGCAGCTGGACTAGCGGGAGTCTGACGAATGAGCAGTTCTTC. Protein: CASSWTSGSLTNEQFF. This chain connects TRBV5-1 to TRBJ2-1; TRBD2 matches 13 bases. The J segment lost 7 bases and the V segment lost 3 bases, leaving 7 bases of the junction unmatched. This CDR3 has 16 amino acids. Germline V gene data show CDR1 as SGHRS and CDR2 as YFSETQ. Based on the CDR3 plus reference TRBV5-1 and TRBJ2-1, the full variable domain is KAGVTQTPRYLIKTRGQQVTLSCSPISGHRSVSWYQQTPGQGLQFLFEYFSETQRNKGNFPGRFSGRQFSNSRSEMNVSTLELGDSALYLCASSWTSGSLTNEQFFGPGTRLTVL.

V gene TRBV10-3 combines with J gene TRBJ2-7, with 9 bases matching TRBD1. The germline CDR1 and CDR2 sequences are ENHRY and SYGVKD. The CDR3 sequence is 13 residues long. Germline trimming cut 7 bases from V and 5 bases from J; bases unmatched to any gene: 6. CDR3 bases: TGTGCCATCAAGGCCGGGACAGGGCACGAGCAGTACTTC. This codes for CAIKAGTGHEQYF.

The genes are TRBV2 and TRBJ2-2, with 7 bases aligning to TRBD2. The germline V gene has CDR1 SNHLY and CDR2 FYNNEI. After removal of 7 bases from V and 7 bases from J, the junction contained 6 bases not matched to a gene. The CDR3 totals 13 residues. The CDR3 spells CASTTSRDGELFF. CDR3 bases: TGTGCCAGCACGACTAGCCGGGACGGGGAGCTGTTTTTT.